This T cell receptor (beta chain) originates from a study of T cells expressing NK-cell markers. For each CDR3 protein, TCRdb gives one entry from its re-call of the 5' RACE reads, without DNA. The clone table shows 440,000 or so distinct CDR3 sequences, with the ten largest holding roughly 8%. Study-level results: Leadership of the CD3+CD56-NKG2C+ fraction also belonged to these clonotypes in four donors. The HCMV specificity of the expanded NKG2C+ T cell clones stayed unresolved.

Germline V gives CDR1 DFQATT, CDR2 SNEGSKA (reference sequence). The CDR3 loop spans 11 amino acids. On this clonotype itself: The antigen remains unidentified.

The genes are TRBV20-1 and TRBJ1-2; lacking DNA, the TRBD1 call made by TCRdb goes unchecked. Material: blood T cells: a sorted CD56 or NKG2C T cell subset, CD4+ or CD8+ T cells, or bulk PBMC T cells (not recorded which). The sequence was obtained from a woman between 18 and 75 years old in good health. The CDR3: CSTGGVYGYTF.